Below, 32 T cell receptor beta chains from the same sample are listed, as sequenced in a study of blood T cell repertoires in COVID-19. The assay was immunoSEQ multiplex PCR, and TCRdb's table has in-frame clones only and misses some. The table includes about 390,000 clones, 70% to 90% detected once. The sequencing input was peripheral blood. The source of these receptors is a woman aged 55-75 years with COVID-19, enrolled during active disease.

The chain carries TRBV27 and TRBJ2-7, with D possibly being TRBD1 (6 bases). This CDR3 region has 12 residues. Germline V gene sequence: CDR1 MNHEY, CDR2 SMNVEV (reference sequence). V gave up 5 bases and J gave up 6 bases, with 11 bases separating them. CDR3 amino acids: CASSIRGGEQYF. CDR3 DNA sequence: TGTGCCAGCAGTATCAGGGGTGGCGAGCAGTACTTC.

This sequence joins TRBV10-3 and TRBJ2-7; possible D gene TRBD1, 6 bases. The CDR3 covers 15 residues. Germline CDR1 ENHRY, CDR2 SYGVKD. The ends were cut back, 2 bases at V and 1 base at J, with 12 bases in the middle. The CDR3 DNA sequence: TGTGCCATCAGTGAGGTGGCAGGGGTGTCCTACGAGCAGTACTTC. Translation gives CAISEVAGVSYEQYF.

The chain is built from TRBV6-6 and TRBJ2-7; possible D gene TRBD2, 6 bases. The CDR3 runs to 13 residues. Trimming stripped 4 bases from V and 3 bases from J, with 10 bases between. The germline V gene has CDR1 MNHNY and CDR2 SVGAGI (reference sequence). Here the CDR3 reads CASSSREIYEQYF. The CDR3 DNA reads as TGTGCCAGCAGTTCCCGGGAGATCTACGAGCAGTACTTC.

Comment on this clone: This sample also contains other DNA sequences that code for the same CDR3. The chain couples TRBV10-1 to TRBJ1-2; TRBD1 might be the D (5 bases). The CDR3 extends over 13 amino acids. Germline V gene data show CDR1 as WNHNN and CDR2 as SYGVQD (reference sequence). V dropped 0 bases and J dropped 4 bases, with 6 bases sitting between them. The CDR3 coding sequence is TGCGCCAGCAGTGAGTCGGGGGGCTATGGCTACACCTTC. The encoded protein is CASSESGGYGYTF.

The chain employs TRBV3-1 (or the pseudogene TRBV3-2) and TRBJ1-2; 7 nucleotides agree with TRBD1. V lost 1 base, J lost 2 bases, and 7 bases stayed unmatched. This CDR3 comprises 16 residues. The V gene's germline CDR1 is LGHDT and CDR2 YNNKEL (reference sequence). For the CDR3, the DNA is TGTGCCAGCAGCCAAGGATGGGACAGAGAGAACTATGGCTACACCTTC. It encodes CASSQGWDRENYGYTF.

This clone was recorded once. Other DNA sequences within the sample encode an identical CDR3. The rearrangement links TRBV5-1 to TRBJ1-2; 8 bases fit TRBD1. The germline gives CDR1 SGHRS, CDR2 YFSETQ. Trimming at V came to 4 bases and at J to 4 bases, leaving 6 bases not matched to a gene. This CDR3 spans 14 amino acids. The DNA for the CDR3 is TGCGCCAGCAGCCCCGGACAGGGCGGCTATGGCTACACCTTC. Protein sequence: CASSPGQGGYGYTF.

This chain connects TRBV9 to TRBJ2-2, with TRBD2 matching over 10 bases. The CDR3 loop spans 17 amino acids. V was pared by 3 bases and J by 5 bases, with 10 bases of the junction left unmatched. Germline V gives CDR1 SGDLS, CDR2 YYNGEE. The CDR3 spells CASSEDQRGGLTGELFF. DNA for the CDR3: TGTGCCAGCAGCGAGGACCAGCGGGGGGGCTTAACCGGGGAGCTGTTTTTT.

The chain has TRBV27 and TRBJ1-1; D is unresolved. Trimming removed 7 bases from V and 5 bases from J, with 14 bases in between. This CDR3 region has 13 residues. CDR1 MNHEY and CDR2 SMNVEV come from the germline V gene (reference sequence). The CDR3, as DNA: TGTGCCAGCACTGTTCCGGGGAGGACTGAAGCTTTCTTT. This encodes CASTVPGRTEAFF.

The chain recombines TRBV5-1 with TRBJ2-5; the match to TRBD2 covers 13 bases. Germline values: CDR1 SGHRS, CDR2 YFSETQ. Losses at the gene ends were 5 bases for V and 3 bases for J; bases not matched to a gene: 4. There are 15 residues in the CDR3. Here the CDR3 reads CASRLAGGPEETQYF. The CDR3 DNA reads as TGCGCCAGCAGACTAGCGGGGGGGCCGGAAGAGACCCAGTACTTC.

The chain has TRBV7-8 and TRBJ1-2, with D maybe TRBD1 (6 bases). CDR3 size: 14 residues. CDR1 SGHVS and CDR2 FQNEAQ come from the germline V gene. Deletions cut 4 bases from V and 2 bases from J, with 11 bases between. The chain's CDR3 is CASSWGGRNYGYTF. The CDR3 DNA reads TGTGCCAGCAGCTGGGGGGGGCGAAACTATGGCTACACCTTC.

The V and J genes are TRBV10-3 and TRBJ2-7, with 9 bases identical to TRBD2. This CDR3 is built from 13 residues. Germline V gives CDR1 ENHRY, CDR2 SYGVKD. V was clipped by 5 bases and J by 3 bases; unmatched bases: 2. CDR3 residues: CAISRLADYEQYF. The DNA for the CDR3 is TGTGCCATCAGTCGACTAGCGGACTACGAGCAGTACTTC.

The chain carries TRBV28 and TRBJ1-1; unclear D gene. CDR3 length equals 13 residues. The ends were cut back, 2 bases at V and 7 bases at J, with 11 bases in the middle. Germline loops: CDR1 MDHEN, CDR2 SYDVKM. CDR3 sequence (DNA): TGTGCCAGCAGTTTAACGGGTCAAGTTGAAGCTTTCTTT. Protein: CASSLTGQVEAFF. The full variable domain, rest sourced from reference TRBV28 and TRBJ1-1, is DVKVTQSSRYLVKRTGEKVFLECVQDMDHENMFWYRQDPGLGLRLIYFSYDVKMKEKGDIPEGYSVSREKKERFSLILESASTNQTSMYLCASSLTGQVEAFFGQGTRLTVV.

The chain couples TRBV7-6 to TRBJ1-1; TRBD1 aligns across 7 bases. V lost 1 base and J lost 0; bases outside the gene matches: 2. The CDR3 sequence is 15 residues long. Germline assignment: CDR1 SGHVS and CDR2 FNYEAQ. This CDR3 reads CASSLGTGLNTEAFF. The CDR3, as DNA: TGTGCCAGCAGCTTAGGGACAGGCCTGAACACTGAAGCTTTCTTT.

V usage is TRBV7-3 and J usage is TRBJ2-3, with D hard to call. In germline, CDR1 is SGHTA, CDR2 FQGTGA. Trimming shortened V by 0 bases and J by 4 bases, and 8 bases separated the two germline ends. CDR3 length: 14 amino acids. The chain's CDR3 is CASSLTPGADTQYF. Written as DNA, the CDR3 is TGTGCCAGCAGCTTAACTCCGGGTGCAGATACGCAGTATTTT.

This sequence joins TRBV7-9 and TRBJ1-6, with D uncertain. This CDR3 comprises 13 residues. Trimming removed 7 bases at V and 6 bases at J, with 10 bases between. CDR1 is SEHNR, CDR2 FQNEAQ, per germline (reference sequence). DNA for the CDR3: TGTGCCAGCATCGGGCGGGTTAATTCACCCCTCCACTTT. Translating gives CASIGRVNSPLHF.

CDR3 in amino acids: CASSIEASSGNTIYF. The CDR3 DNA reads as TGTGCCAGTAGTATTGAGGCTTCCTCTGGAAACACCATATATTTT. The rearrangement links TRBV19 to TRBJ1-3, with D hard to call. This CDR3 is 15 amino acids long. V lost 3 bases and J lost 0, with 9 bases in between. Germline V gene data show CDR1 as LNHDA and CDR2 as SQIVND (reference sequence).

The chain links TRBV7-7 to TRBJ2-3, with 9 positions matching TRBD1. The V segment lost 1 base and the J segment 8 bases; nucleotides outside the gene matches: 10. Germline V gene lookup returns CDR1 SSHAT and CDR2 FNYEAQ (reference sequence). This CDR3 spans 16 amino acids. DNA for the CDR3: TGTGCCAGCAGCTTAGACGGGACAGGGATTCCCAGTACGCAGTATTTT. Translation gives CASSLDGTGIPSTQYF.

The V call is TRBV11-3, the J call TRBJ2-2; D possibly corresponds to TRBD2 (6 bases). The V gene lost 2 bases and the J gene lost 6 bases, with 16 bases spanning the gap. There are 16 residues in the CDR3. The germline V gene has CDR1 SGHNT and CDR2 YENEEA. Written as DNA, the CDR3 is TGTGCCAGCAGCTTAACAGGAGGGTTGAGGGCCGGGGAGCTGTTTTTT. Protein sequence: CASSLTGGLRAGELFF.

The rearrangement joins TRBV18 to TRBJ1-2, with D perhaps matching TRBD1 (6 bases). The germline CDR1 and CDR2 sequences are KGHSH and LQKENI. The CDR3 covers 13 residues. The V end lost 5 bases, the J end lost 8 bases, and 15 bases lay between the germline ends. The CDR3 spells CASSRQGFWGYTF. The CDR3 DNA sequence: TGTGCCAGCTCAAGGCAGGGGTTTTGGGGCTACACCTTC.

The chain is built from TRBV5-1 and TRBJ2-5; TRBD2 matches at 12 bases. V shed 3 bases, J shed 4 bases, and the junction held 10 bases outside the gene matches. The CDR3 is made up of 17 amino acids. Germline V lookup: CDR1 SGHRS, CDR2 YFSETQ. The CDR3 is CASSSSSGGASRETQYF. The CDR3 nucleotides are TGCGCCAGCAGCTCATCTAGCGGGGGGGCCTCCAGAGAGACCCAGTACTTC. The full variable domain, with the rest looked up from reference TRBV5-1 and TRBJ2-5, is KAGVTQTPRYLIKTRGQQVTLSCSPISGHRSVSWYQQTPGQGLQFLFEYFSETQRNKGNFPGRFSGRQFSNSRSEMNVSTLELGDSALYLCASSSSSGGASRETQYFGPGTRLLVL.

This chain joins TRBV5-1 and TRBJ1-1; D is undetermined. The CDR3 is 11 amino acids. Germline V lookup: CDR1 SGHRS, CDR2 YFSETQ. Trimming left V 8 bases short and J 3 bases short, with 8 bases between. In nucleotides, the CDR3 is TGCGCCAGTCGCGGGGACACTGAAGCTTTCTTT. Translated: CASRGDTEAFF.

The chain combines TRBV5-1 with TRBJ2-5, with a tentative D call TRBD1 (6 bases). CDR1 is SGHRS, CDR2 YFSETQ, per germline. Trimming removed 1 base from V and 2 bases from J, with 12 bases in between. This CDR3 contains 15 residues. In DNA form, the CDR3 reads TGCGCCAGCAGCTTGTTTCCAGGGGCTCAAGAGACCCAGTACTTC. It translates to CASSLFPGAQETQYF.

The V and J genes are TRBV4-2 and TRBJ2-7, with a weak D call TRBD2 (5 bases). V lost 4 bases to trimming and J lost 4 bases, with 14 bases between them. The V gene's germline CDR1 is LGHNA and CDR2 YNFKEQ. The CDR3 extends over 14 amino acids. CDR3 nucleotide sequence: TGTGCCAGCAGCCCGGTCGGCGGGTCGTACGAGCAGTACTTC. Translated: CASSPVGGSYEQYF.

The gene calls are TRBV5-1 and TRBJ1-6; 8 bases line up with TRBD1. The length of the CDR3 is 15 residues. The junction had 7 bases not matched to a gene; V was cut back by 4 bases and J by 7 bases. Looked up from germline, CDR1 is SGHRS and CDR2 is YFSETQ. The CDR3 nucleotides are TGCGCCAGCAGCCCCTTGGACAGGGAAAATTCACCCCTCCACTTT. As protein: CASSPLDRENSPLHF.

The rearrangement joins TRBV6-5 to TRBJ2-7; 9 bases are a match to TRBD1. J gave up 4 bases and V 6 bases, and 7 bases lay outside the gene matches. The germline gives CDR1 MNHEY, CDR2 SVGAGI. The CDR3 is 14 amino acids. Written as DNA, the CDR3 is TGTGCCAGCAGGACCGGGACAGGGAAATACGAGCAGTACTTC. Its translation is CASRTGTGKYEQYF.

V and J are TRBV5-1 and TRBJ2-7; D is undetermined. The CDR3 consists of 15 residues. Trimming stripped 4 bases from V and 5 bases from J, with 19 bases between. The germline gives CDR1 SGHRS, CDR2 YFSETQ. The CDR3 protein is CASSGRERALDEQYF. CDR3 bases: TGCGCCAGCAGCGGTCGAGAGCGCGCCCTTGACGAGCAGTACTTC.

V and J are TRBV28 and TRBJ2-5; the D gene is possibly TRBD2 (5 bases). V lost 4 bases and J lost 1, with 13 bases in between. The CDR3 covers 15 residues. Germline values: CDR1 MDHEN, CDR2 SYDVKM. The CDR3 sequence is CASSSPGKSQETQYF. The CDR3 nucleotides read TGTGCCAGCAGTTCCCCGGGAAAGAGCCAAGAGACCCAGTACTTC.

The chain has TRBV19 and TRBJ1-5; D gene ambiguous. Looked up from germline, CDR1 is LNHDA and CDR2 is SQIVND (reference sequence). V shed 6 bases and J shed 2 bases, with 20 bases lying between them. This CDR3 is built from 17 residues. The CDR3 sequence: CASSRGPYLNGNQPQHF. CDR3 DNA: TGTGCCAGTAGCCGCGGTCCCTACCTCAACGGCAATCAGCCCCAGCATTTT.

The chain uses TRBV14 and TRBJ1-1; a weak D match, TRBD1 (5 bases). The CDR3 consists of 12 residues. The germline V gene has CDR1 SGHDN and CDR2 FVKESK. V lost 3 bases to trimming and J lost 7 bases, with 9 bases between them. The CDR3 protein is CASSQQGLEAFF. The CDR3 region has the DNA TGTGCCAGCAGCCAGCAGGGTCTTGAAGCTTTCTTT.

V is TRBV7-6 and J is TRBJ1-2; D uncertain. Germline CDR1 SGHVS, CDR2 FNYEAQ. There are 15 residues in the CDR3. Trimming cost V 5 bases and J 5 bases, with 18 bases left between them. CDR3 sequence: CASSQNWGDGYGYTF. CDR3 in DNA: TGTGCCAGCAGCCAAAACTGGGGAGACGGGTATGGCTACACCTTC.

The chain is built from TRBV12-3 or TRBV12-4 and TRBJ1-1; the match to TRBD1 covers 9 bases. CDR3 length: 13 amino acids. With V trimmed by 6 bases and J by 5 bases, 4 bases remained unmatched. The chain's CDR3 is CASSPQGATEAFF. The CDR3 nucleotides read TGTGCCAGCAGCCCACAGGGGGCAACTGAAGCTTTCTTT.

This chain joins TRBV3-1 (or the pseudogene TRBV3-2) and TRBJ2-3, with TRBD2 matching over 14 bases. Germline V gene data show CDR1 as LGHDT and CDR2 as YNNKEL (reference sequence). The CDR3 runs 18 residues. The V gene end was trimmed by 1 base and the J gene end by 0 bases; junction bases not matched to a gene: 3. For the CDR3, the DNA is TGTGCCAGCAGCCAAGGACTAGCGGGGGGGATTAGCACAGATACGCAGTATTTT. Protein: CASSQGLAGGISTDTQYF.